A selection of T cell receptor beta chains follows, all from one sample in a study of tumor-infiltrating lymphocytes in oesophageal squamous cell carcinoma. TCRdb processed the PCR reads anew with MiXCR; each CDR3 protein has one entry. Here the sample spans roughly 14,000 distinct CDR3 sequences, around half being singletons. The sequencing sample was made of esophageal tumor tissue. These TCRs come from a female donor with esophageal squamous cell carcinoma. CDR3s include the opening cysteine and the closing phenylalanine or tryptophan. The order of the fields is clone size, J gene, V gene, D gene, CDR3 protein, CDR3 DNA. The D gene is left open where the match is weak. Clone sizes are given selectively: once, few, many, or a class where the clone is expanded.

size: .; J: TRBJ2-4; V: TRBV7-3; D: .; CDR3: CASSPTSGGEGNIQYF; DNA: TGTGCCAGCAGCCCCACGTCGGGGGGCGAAGGAAACATTCAGTACTTC
size: .; J: TRBJ2-3; V: TRBV6-1; D: .; CDR3: CASGLGGRADTQYF; DNA: TGTGCCAGCGGACTAGGGGGCCGAGCAGATACGCAGTATTTT
size: large; J: TRBJ2-3; V: TRBV7-6; D: .; CDR3: CASSLAADTQYF; DNA: TGTGCCAGCAGCTTAGCGGCAGATACGCAGTATTTT
size: .; J: TRBJ2-5; V: TRBV7-3; D: .; CDR3: CASSLNGEETQYF; DNA: TGTGCCAGCAGCTTAAACGGAGAAGAGACCCAGTACTTC
size: .; J: TRBJ2-3; V: TRBV7-2; D: TRBD2; CDR3: CASSLQGLGADTQYF; DNA: TGTGCCAGCAGCTTACAGGGACTAGGCGCAGATACGCAGTATTTT
size: .; J: TRBJ1-4; V: TRBV2; D: .; CDR3: CASSAPRDTEKLFF; DNA: TGTGCCAGCAGTGCCCCGAGGGACACCGAAAAACTGTTTTTT
size: medium-sized; J: TRBJ2-5; V: TRBV24-1; D: .; CDR3: CATSGETGGRQETQYF; DNA: TGTGCCACCAGTGGAGAGACAGGTGGACGCCAAGAGACCCAGTACTTC
size: medium-sized; J: TRBJ2-1; V: TRBV2; D: TRBD1; CDR3: CASRRDRGSYNEQFF; DNA: TGTGCCAGCAGGAGGGACAGGGGGTCCTACAATGAGCAGTTCTTC
size: .; J: TRBJ2-7; V: TRBV6-5; D: .; CDR3: CASSGYTYEQYF; DNA: TGTGCCAGCAGCGGATACACCTACGAGCAGTACTTC
size: many; J: TRBJ2-2; V: TRBV13; D: .; CDR3: CASSAYQTGELFF; DNA: TGTGCCAGCAGCGCCTACCAAACCGGGGAGCTGTTTTTT
size: .; J: TRBJ1-5; V: TRBV7-2; D: .; CDR3: CASSLSWVSNQPQHF; DNA: TGTGCCAGCAGCTTATCTTGGGTCAGCAATCAGCCCCAGCATTTT
size: .; J: TRBJ1-5; V: TRBV7-8; D: .; CDR3: CASSQTMGGSQPQHF; DNA: TGTGCCAGCAGTCAGACGATGGGCGGATCTCAGCCCCAGCATTTT
size: many; J: TRBJ1-2; V: TRBV5-1; D: .; CDR3: CASSLDSYGVGYTF; DNA: TGCGCCAGCAGCTTGGACAGTTACGGGGTAGGCTACACCTTC
size: many; J: TRBJ2-7; V: TRBV28; D: .; CDR3: CASSSGWSSYNEQYF; DNA: TGTGCCAGCAGTTCCGGCTGGAGCTCCTACAATGAGCAGTACTTC
size: .; J: TRBJ2-1; V: TRBV7-8; D: .; CDR3: CASSRATESYNEQFF; DNA: TGTGCCAGCAGCCGGGCAACAGAATCCTACAATGAGCAGTTCTTC
size: .; J: TRBJ2-7; V: TRBV7-2; D: .; CDR3: CASSIGHYNEQYF; DNA: TGTGCCAGCAGCATAGGACACTACAATGAGCAGTACTTC
size: .; J: TRBJ2-4; V: TRBV7-6; D: TRBD1; CDR3: CASSLLGGELNIQYF; DNA: TGTGCCAGCAGCTTACTAGGGGGCGAGTTAAACATTCAGTACTTC
size: .; J: TRBJ2-5; V: TRBV6-8; D: TRBD2; CDR3: CASSPRISGREDNEQYF; DNA: TGTGCCAGCAGTCCCCGTATTAGCGGGAGGGAAGACAATGAGCAGTACTTC
size: .; J: TRBJ2-2; V: TRBV15; D: TRBD2; CDR3: CATSSRTSGSTGELFF; DNA: TGTGCCACCAGCAGTCGGACTAGCGGGAGTACCGGGGAGCTGTTTTTT
size: few; J: TRBJ2-6; V: TRBV24-1; D: .; CDR3: CATSDTTRSGANVLTF; DNA: TGTGCCACCAGTGATACAACAAGGTCTGGGGCCAACGTCCTGACTTTC
size: .; J: TRBJ2-6; V: TRBV7-6; D: .; CDR3: CASSLGPGGANVLTF; DNA: TGTGCCAGCAGCTTGGGCCCGGGGGGGGCCAACGTCCTGACTTTC
size: many; J: TRBJ2-7; V: TRBV4-1; D: .; CDR3: CASSHGAGHSSYEQYF; DNA: TGCGCCAGCAGCCATGGGGCGGGACACAGCTCCTACGAGCAGTACTTC
size: .; J: TRBJ2-6; V: TRBV7-8; D: .; CDR3: CASSQGGLDFSGANVLTF; DNA: TGTGCCAGCAGCCAGGGGGGACTAGATTTCTCTGGGGCCAACGTCCTGACTTTC
size: .; J: TRBJ2-1; V: TRBV12-3/TRBV12-4; D: .; CDR3: CASSLGGPRGEQFF; DNA: TGTGCCAGCAGTTTAGGGGGGCCGAGGGGCGAGCAGTTCTTC
size: .; J: TRBJ2-3; V: TRBV10-3; D: TRBD2; CDR3: CAISESNTRGMVTDTQYF; DNA: TGTGCCATCAGTGAGTCGAACACGCGGGGGATGGTGACAGATACGCAGTATTTT
size: medium-sized; J: TRBJ2-2; V: TRBV7-2; D: .; CDR3: CASSRTVATTGELFF; DNA: TGTGCCAGCAGCCGGACAGTGGCGACCACCGGGGAGCTGTTTTTT
size: .; J: TRBJ2-3; V: TRBV12-3/TRBV12-4; D: TRBD2; CDR3: CASSSPGLAGADTQYF; DNA: TGTGCCAGCAGTTCTCCGGGACTAGCGGGAGCAGATACGCAGTATTTT
size: .; J: TRBJ2-3; V: TRBV28; D: .; CDR3: CASSSKYTDTQYF; DNA: TGTGCCAGCAGCTCAAAATATACGGATACGCAGTATTTT
size: .; J: TRBJ2-4; V: TRBV12-5; D: .; CDR3: CASGPMNTEAFF; DNA: TGTGCTAGTGGTCCCATGAACACTGAAGCTTTCTTC
size: few; J: TRBJ2-1; V: TRBV6-1; D: .; CDR3: CASSELGNQETQFF; DNA: TGTGCCAGCAGTGAACTGGGGAACCAAGAGACCCAGTTCTTC
size: .; J: TRBJ2-1; V: TRBV24-1; D: .; CDR3: CATRQGSYNEQFF; DNA: TGTGCCACCAGACAGGGCTCCTACAATGAGCAGTTCTTC
size: many; J: TRBJ2-1; V: TRBV24-1; D: .; CDR3: CATSVRADNEQFF; DNA: TGTGCCACCAGTGTAAGGGCCGACAATGAGCAGTTCTTC
size: many; J: TRBJ2-6; V: TRBV2; D: .; CDR3: CASRLQHSGANVLTF; DNA: TGTGCCAGCCGACTTCAGCACTCTGGGGCCAACGTCCTGACTTTC
size: .; J: TRBJ2-3; V: TRBV7-3; D: .; CDR3: CASSLLGVQRARTDTQYF; DNA: TGTGCCAGCAGCCTATTGGGGGTTCAGCGGGCCCGCACAGATACGCAGTATTTT
size: .; J: TRBJ2-3; V: TRBV28; D: TRBD2; CDR3: CASSWTRGSSTDTQYF; DNA: TGTGCCAGCAGTTGGACTAGGGGCTCTAGCACAGATACGCAGTATTTT
size: .; J: TRBJ2-1; V: TRBV10-1; D: .; CDR3: CASSDGVMEQFF; DNA: TGCGCCAGCAGCGATGGGGTAATGGAGCAGTTCTTC
size: .; J: TRBJ2-7; V: TRBV6-1; D: .; CDR3: CASSYNGPEISYEQYF; DNA: TGTGCCAGCAGTTACAACGGCCCAGAAATCTCCTACGAGCAGTACTTC
size: once; J: TRBJ2-1; V: TRBV6-2/TRBV6-3; D: TRBD2; CDR3: CASSYPRGVSGEGSEQFF; DNA: TGTGCCAGCAGTTACCCCAGAGGGGTGAGCGGGGAGGGTTCTGAGCAGTTCTTC